Relative to its sample, the clone carrying this TCR beta chain is medium-sized (0.01 to 0.1%). Cells sorted as Tregs were CD4+, CD25+ and CD127-/low. Germline CDR1 SGDLS, CDR2 YYNGEE. Trimming at V came to 0 bases and at J to 3 bases, leaving 0 bases not matched to a gene. CDR3 length equals 13 residues. TCRdb called the 5' RACE reads again in MiXCR, with one record for every CDR3 protein. The sample yields over 9,500 distinct CDR3 sequences, around 28% seen once. The gene calls are TRBV9 and TRBJ2-7; 7 bases map to TRBD1. The TCR sequence derives from a female donor with breast cancer. The sequencing sample was made of Tregs sorted from a lymph node. The CDR3 here is CASSVGDSYEQYF. The DNA for the CDR3 is TGTGCCAGCAGCGTAGGGGACAGCTACGAGCAGTACTTC. Together with reference TRBV9 and TRBJ2-7, the CDR3 gives the full variable domain: DSGVTQTPKHLITATGQRVTLRCSPRSGDLSVYWYQQSLDQGLQFLIQYYNGEERAKGNILERFSAQQFPDLHSELNLSSLELGDSALYFCASSVGDSYEQYFGPGTRLTVT.